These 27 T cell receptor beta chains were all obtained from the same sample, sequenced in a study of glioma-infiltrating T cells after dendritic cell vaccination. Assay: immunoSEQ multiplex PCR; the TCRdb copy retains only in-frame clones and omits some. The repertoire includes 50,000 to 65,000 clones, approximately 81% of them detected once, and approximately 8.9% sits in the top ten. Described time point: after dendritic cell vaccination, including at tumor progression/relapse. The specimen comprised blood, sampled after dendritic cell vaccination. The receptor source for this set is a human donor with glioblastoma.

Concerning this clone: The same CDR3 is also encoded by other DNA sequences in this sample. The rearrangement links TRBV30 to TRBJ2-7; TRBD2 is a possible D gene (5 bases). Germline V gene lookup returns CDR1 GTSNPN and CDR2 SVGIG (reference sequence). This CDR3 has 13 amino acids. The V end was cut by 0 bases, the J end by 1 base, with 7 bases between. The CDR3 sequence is CAWSVGGSYEQYF. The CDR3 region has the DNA TGTGCCTGGAGTGTTGGCGGGTCCTACGAGCAGTACTTC.

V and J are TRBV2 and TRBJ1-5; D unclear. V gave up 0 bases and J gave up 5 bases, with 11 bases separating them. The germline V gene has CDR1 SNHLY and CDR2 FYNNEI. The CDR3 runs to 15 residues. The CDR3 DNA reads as TGTGCCAGCAGTGAAGCGGAGGGCAAATATCAGCCCCAGCATTTT. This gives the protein CASSEAEGKYQPQHF.

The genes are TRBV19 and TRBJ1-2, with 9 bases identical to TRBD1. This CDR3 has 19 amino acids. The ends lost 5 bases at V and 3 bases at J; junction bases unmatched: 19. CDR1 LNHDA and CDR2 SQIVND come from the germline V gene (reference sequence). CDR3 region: CASSRPPRDREKLHYGYTF. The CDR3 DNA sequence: TGTGCCAGTAGTCGCCCCCCCCGGGACAGGGAGAAGTTGCACTATGGCTACACCTTC.

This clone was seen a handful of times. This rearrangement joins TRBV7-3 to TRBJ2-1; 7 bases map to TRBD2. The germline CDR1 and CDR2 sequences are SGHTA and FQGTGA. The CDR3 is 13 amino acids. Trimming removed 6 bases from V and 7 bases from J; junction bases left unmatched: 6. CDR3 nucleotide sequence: TGTGCCAGCAGTTACGGCGGGGGTAATGAGCAGTTCTTC. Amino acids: CASSYGGGNEQFF.

The CDR3 loop reads CASQTGSTGNEQFF. The CDR3 region has the DNA TGCGCCAGCCAGACAGGGTCAACAGGCAATGAGCAGTTCTTC. The rearrangement links TRBV10-2 to TRBJ2-1, with 7 bases lining up with TRBD1. Germline V gives CDR1 WSHSY, CDR2 SAAADI. The V and J ends lost 8 bases and 6 bases, in that order; junction bases with no gene match: 10. This CDR3 comprises 14 residues.

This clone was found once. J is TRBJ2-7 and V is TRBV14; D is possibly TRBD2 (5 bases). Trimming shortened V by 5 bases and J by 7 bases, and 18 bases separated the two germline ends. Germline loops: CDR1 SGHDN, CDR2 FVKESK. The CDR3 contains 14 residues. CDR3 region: CASSMSSRLTEQYF. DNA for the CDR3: TGTGCCAGCAGCATGTCTAGCCGACTTACGGAGCAGTACTTC.

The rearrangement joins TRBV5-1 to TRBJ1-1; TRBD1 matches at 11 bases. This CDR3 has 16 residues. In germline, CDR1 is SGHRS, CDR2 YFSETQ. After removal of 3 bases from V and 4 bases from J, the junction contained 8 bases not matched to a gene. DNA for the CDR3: TGCGCCAGCAGCTGGAGGACAGGGGGCGATGGCACTGAAGCTTTCTTT. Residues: CASSWRTGGDGTEAFF.

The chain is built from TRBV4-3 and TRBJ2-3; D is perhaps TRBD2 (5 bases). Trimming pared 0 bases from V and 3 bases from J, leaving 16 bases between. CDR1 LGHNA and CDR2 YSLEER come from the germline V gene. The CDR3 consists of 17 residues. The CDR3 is CASSQDSRGVGTDTQYF. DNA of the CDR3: TGCGCCAGCAGCCAAGATTCCCGGGGAGTTGGGACAGATACGCAGTATTTT.

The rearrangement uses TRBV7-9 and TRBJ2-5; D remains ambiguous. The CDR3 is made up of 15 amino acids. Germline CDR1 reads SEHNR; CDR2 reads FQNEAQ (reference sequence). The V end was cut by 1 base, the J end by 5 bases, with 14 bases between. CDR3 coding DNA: TGTGCCAGCAGCTTAGAATCAGGATACGAGGAGACCCAGTACTTC. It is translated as CASSLESGYEETQYF.

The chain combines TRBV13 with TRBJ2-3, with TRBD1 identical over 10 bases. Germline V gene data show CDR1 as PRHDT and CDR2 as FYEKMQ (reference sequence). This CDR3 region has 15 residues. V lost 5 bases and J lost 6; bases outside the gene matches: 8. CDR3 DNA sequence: TGTGCCAGCAGCCCCGGGACAGGGGCAAGGGATACGCAGTATTTT. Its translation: CASSPGTGARDTQYF.

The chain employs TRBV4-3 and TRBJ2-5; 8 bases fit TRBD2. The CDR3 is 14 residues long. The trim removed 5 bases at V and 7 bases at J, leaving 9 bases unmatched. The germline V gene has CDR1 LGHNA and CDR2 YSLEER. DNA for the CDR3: TGCGCCAGCAGCTTGAGCGGGGGCGAGTCGACCCAGTACTTC. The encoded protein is CASSLSGGESTQYF.

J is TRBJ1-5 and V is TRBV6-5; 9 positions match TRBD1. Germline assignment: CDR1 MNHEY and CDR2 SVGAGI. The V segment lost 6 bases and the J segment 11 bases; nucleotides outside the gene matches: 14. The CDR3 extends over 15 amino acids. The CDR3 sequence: CASRPTGGGWEAQHF. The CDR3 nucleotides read TGTGCCAGCAGACCTACAGGGGGCGGGTGGGAGGCCCAGCATTTT.

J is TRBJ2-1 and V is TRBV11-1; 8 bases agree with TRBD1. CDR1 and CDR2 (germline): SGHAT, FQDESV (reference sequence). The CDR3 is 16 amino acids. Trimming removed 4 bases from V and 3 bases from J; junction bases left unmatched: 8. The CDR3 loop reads CASSSPGGVGYNEQFF. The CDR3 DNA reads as TGTGCCAGCAGCTCCCCAGGGGGCGTTGGCTACAATGAGCAGTTCTTC.

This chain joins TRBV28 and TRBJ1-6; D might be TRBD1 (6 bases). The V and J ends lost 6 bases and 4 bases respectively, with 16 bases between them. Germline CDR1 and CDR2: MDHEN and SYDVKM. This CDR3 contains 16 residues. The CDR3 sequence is CASRAPGEGYNSPLHF. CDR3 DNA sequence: TGTGCCAGCAGGGCTCCAGGGGAGGGTTATAATTCACCCCTCCACTTT.

The CDR3 DNA is TGTGCCAGCAGTTGGACTCCGCCAGATACGCAGTATTTT. This translates into CASSWTPPDTQYF. The V and J genes are TRBV11-2 and TRBJ2-3; D is possibly TRBD2 (5 bases). Trimming removed 6 bases from V and 4 bases from J, with 11 bases in between. Germline lookup yields CDR1 SGHAT and CDR2 FQNNGV. CDR3 size: 13 residues.

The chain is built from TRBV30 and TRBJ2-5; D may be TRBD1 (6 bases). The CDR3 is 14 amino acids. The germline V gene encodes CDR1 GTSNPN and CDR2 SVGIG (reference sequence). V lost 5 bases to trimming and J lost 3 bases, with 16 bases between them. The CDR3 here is CAWGPTRDKETQYF. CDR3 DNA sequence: TGTGCCTGGGGCCCTACCCGGGACAAAGAGACCCAGTACTTC.

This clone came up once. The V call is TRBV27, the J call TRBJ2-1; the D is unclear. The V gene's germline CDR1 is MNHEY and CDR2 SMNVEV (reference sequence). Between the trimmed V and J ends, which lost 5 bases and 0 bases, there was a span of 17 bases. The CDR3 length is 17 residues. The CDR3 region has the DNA TGTGCCAGCAGTCTTAATCGAGAGAACAGCTCCTACAATGAGCAGTTCTTC. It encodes CASSLNRENSSYNEQFF.

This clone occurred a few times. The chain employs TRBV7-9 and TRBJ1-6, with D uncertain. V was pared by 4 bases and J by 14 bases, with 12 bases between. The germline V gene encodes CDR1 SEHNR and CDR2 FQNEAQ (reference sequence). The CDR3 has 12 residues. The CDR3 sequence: CASSSRVESLHF. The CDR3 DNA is TGTGCCAGCAGCTCTCGGGTGGAATCCCTCCACTTT.

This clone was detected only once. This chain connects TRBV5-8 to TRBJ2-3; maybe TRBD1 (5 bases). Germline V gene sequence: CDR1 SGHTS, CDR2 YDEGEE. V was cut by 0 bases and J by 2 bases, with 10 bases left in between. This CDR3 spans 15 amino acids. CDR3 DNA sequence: TGTGCCAGCAGCTTGGGCCAGGGCTTCACAGATACGCAGTATTTT. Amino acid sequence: CASSLGQGFTDTQYF.

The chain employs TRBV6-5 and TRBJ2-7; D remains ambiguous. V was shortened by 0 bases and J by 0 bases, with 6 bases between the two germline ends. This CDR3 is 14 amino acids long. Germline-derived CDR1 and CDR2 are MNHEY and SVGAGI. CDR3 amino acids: CASSYSMSSYEQYF. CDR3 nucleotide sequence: TGTGCCAGCAGTTACTCCATGAGCTCCTACGAGCAGTACTTC.

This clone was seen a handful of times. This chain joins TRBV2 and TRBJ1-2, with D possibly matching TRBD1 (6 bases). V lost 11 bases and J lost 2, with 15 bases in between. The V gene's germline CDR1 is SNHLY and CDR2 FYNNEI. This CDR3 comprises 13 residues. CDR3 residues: CASRGGENYGYTF. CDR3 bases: TGTGCCTCAAGGGGGGGGGAGAACTATGGCTACACCTTC.

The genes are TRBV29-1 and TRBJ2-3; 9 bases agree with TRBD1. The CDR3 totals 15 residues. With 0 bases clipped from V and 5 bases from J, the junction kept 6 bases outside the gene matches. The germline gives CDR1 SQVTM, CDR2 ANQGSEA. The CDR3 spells CSVEDLGDRVDTQYF. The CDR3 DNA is TGCAGCGTTGAAGATCTCGGGGACAGGGTAGATACGCAGTATTTT.

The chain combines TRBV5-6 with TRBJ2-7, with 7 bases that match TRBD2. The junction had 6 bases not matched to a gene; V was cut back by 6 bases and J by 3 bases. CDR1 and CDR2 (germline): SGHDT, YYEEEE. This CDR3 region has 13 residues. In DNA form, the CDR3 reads TGTGCCAGCACTTATCGCGGGGGCTACGAGCAGTACTTC. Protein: CASTYRGGYEQYF.

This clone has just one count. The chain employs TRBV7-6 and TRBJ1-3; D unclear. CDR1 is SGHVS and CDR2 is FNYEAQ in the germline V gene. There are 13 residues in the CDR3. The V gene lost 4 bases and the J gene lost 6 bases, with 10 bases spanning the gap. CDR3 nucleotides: TGTGCCAGCAGCTCTCGCAGTGCAAACACCATATATTTT. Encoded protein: CASSSRSANTIYF.

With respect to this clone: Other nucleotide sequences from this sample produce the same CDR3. The CDR3 DNA sequence: TGTGCCTGGGGGGTGGGGGGGCGGGAAGAGACCCAGTACTTC. Protein sequence: CAWGVGGREETQYF. The gene calls are TRBV30 and TRBJ2-5; D is possibly TRBD2 (7 bases). V was clipped by 5 bases and J by 3 bases, with 16 bases between them. Looked up from germline, CDR1 is GTSNPN and CDR2 is SVGIG (reference sequence). CDR3 length equals 14 residues.

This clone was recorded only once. CDR3 nucleotides: TGCGCCAGCAGCTACACAGGGGGCGGAAAAACTGAAGCTTTCTTT. Translating gives CASSYTGGGKTEAFF. V is TRBV5-1 and J is TRBJ1-1; 9 bases match TRBD1. The V segment lost 3 bases and the J segment 5 bases; nucleotides outside the gene matches: 8. Germline-derived CDR1 and CDR2 are SGHRS and YFSETQ. The CDR3 covers 15 residues.

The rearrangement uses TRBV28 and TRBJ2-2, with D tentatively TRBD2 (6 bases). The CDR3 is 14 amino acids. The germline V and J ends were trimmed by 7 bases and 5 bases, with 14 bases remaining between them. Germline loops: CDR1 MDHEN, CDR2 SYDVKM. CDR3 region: CASMTGVGTGELFF. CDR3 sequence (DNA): TGTGCCAGCATGACGGGGGTCGGGACCGGGGAGCTGTTTTTT.